These 6 T cell receptor beta chains share one sample of origin, sequenced in a study of shared clonotypes between healthy human individuals. Using immunoSEQ multiplex PCR, the repertoire was profiled, and TCRdb retains in-frame clones only, with some absent. Here the sample spans 90,000 to 130,000 clones, 68% being singletons. The sample was memory CD8+ T cells sorted from blood. The subset denotes: CD45RO+ cells pooled with CCR7-negative TemRA cells. These receptors came from a young woman in good health.

This chain links TRBV7-9 with TRBJ2-1, with 8 bases matching TRBD2. The germline gives CDR1 SEHNR, CDR2 FQNEAQ (reference sequence). The CDR3 length is 16 residues. Unmatched junction bases numbered 9, after V lost 5 bases and J lost 3 bases. The CDR3 loop is CASSPSGSQRYNEQFF. For the CDR3, the DNA is TGTGCCAGCAGCCCAAGCGGGAGCCAACGCTACAATGAGCAGTTCTTC.

The rearrangement joins TRBV25-1 to TRBJ2-4; the D call may be TRBD1 or TRBD2 (5 bases each). The germline gives CDR1 MGHDK, CDR2 SYGVNS. Trimming stripped 6 bases from V and 0 bases from J, with 18 bases between. The CDR3 spans 17 residues. The CDR3 loop reads CASSLTGGDLAKNIQYF. The CDR3, as DNA: TGTGCCAGCAGCTTAACAGGTGGGGACCTAGCCAAAAACATTCAGTACTTC.

The V call is TRBV11-3, the J call TRBJ1-4; no definite D call. Per the germline V gene, CDR1 is SGHNT and CDR2 is YENEEA. Trimming pared 1 base from V and 8 bases from J, leaving 11 bases between. The CDR3 has 14 residues. CDR3 sequence (DNA): TGTGCCAGCAGCTTAGGCGGGGTGGGGGAAAAACTGTTTTTT. Its protein is CASSLGGVGEKLFF.

V usage is TRBV28 and J usage is TRBJ1-1; possible D gene TRBD1, 6 bases. V shed 5 bases and J shed 5 bases, with 24 bases lying between them. This CDR3 has 17 amino acids. Germline loops: CDR1 MDHEN, CDR2 SYDVKM. CDR3 sequence (DNA): TGTGCCAGCAGTCACGTCACGCCAACAGGGTTGCGAACTGAAGCTTTCTTT. It specifies CASSHVTPTGLRTEAFF.

The chain links TRBV6-1 to TRBJ2-3; TRBD2 matches 8 bases. This CDR3 region has 15 residues. Germline trimming cut 1 base from V and 5 bases from J; bases unmatched to any gene: 5. Germline V lookup: CDR1 MNHNS, CDR2 SASEGT. CDR3 region: CASSEVAGSGDTQYF. In nucleotides, the CDR3 is TGTGCCAGCAGTGAAGTAGCGGGATCAGGAGATACGCAGTATTTT.

The gene calls are TRBV28 and TRBJ2-1; 10 nucleotides line up with TRBD2. With 6 bases clipped from V and 6 bases from J, the junction kept 5 bases outside the gene matches. Germline-derived CDR1 and CDR2 are MDHEN and SYDVKM. This CDR3 is built from 14 residues. CDR3 nucleotide sequence: TGTGCCAGCAGAAGACTAGCGGGTTCCAATGAGCAGTTCTTC. This gives the protein CASRRLAGSNEQFF.